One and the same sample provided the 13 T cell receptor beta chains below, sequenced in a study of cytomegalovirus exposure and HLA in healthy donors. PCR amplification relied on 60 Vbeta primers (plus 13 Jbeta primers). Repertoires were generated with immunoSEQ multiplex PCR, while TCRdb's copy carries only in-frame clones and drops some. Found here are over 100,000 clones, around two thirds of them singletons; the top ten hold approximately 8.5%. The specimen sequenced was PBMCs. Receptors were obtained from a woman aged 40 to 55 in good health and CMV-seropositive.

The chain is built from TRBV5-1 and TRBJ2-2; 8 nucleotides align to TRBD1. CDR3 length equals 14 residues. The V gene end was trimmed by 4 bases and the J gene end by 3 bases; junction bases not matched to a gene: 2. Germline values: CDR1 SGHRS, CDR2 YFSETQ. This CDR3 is CASSKGQDTGELFF. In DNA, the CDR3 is TGCGCCAGCAGCAAGGGACAGGACACCGGGGAGCTGTTTTTT.

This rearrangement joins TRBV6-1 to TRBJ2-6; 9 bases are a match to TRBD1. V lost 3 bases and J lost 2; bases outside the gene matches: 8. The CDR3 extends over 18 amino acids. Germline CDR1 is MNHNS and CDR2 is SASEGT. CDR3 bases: TGTGCCAGCAGTGAGATGACAGGGGGGAACGCTGGGGCCAACGTCCTGACTTTC. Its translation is CASSEMTGGNAGANVLTF.

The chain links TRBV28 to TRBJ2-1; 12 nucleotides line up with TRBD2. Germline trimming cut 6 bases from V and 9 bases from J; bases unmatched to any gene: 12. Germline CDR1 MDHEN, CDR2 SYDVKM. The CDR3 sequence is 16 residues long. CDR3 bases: TGTGCCAGCAGGCCGACTAGCGGGAGACGCGGGAGTGAGCAGTTCTTC. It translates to CASRPTSGRRGSEQFF.

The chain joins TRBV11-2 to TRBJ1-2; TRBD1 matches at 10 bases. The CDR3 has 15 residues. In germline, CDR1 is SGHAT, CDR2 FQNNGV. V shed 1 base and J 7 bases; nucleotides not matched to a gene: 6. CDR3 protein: CASSLGGTGVSGYTF. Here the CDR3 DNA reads TGTGCCAGCAGCTTAGGTGGGACAGGGGTGAGTGGCTACACCTTC.

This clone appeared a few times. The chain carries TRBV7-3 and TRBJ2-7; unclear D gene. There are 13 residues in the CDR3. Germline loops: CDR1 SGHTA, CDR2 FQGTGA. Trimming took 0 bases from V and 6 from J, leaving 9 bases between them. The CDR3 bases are TGTGCCAGCAGCTTAACTACAACCAGCGAGCAGTACTTC. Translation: CASSLTTTSEQYF.

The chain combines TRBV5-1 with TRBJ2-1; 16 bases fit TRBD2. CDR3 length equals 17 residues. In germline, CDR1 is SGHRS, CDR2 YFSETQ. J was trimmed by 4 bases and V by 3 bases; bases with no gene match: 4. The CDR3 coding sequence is TGCGCCAGCAGCTCCGGGACTAGCGGGGGGGGATACAATGAGCAGTTCTTC. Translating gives CASSSGTSGGGYNEQFF.

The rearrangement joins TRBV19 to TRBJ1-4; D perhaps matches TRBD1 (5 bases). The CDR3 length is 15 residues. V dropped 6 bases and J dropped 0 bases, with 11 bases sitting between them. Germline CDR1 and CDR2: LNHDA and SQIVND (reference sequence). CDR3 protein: CASSLGGATNEKLFF. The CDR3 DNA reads TGTGCCAGTAGCCTCGGGGGGGCAACTAATGAAAAACTGTTTTTT.

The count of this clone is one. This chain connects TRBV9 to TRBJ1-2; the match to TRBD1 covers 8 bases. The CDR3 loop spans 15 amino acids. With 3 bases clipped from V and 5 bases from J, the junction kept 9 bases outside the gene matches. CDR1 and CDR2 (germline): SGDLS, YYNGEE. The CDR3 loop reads CASSATTGGGYGYTF. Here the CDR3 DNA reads TGTGCCAGCAGCGCTACTACAGGGGGAGGGTATGGCTACACCTTC.

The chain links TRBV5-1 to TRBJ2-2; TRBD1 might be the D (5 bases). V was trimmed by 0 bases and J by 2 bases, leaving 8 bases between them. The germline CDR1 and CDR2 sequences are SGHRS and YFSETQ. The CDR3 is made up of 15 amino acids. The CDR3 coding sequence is TGCGCCAGCAGCTTGGGACAGCTAAACACCGGGGAGCTGTTTTTT. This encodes CASSLGQLNTGELFF.

CDR3 protein: CASRPGQGRNQPQHF. Here the CDR3 DNA reads TGTGCCAGCAGGCCGGGACAGGGGCGGAATCAGCCCCAGCATTTT. The chain employs TRBV2 and TRBJ1-5, with TRBD1 identical over 10 bases. Germline V lookup: CDR1 SNHLY, CDR2 FYNNEI. This CDR3 spans 15 amino acids. V lost 6 bases, J lost 4 bases, and 6 bases stayed unmatched.

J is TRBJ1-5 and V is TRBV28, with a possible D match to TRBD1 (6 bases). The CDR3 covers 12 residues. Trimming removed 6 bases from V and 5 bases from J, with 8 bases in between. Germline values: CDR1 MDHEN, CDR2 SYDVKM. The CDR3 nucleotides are TGTGCCAGCAGGGGGGCGGATCAGCCCCAGCATTTT. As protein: CASRGADQPQHF. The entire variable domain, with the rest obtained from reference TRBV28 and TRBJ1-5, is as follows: DVKVTQSSRYLVKRTGEKVFLECVQDMDHENMFWYRQDPGLGLRLIYFSYDVKMKEKGDIPEGYSVSREKKERFSLILESASTNQTSMYLCASRGADQPQHFGDGTRLSIL.

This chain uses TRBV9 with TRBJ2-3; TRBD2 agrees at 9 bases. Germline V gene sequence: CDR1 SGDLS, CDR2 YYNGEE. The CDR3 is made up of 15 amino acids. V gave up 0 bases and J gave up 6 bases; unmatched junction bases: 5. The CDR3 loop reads CASSVGRGGRDTQYF. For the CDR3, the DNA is TGTGCCAGCAGCGTAGGGCGGGGGGGCAGGGATACGCAGTATTTT.

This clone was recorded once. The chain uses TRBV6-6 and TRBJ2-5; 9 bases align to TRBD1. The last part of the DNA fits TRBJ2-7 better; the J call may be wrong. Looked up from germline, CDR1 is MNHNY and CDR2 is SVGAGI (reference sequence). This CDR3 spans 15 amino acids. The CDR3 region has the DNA TGTGCCAGCAGTTACTCCAGTGGGACAGGGAACGAGCAGTACTTC. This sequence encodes CASSYSSGTGNEQYF.